This passage covers 27 T cell receptor beta chains from one sample sequenced in a study of PD-L1 blockade in urothelial cancer. The sample's time point: pretreatment peripheral blood. The table came from immunoSEQ multiplex PCR; TCRdb's copy has only in-frame clones and leaves some out. Among approximately 90,000 clones listed, around 83% were seen once. The material was PBMCs, obtained around atezolizumab (anti-PD-L1) treatment. These receptors all stem from a man aged 55 to 70 with urothelial cancer.

This chain uses TRBV11-2 with TRBJ2-5; 9 positions match TRBD2. With V trimmed by 1 base and J by 2 bases, 8 bases remained unmatched. This CDR3 is built from 17 residues. Germline CDR1 SGHAT, CDR2 FQNNGV. CDR3 residues: CASSLAVAGGPQETQYF. The DNA of the CDR3 is TGTGCCAGCAGCTTAGCCGTGGCGGGGGGGCCGCAAGAGACCCAGTACTTC. Full variable domain (outside the CDR3, taken from reference TRBV11-2 and TRBJ2-5): EAGVAQSPRYKIIEKRQSVAFWCNPISGHATLYWYQQILGQGPKLLIQFQNNGVVDDSQLPKDRFSAERLKGVDSTLKIQPAKLEDSAVYLCASSLAVAGGPQETQYFGPGTRLLVL.

The chain has TRBV28 and TRBJ2-5; 8 bases match TRBD1. The V gene's germline CDR1 is MDHEN and CDR2 SYDVKM. The CDR3 has 14 amino acids. Germline trimming cut 4 bases from V and 5 bases from J; bases unmatched to any gene: 6. CDR3 amino acids: CASSSGGAEETQYF. For the CDR3, the DNA is TGTGCCAGCAGTTCAGGGGGCGCTGAGGAGACCCAGTACTTC.

The chain employs TRBV7-2 and TRBJ2-7; possible D gene TRBD2, 6 bases. Trimming removed 0 bases at V and 4 bases at J, with 16 bases between. Germline V gene lookup returns CDR1 SGHTA and CDR2 FQGNSA. CDR3 length: 16 residues. The CDR3 region has the DNA TGTGCCAGCAGCTTAGCCACGTCGGGACTGACTTACGAGCAGTACTTC. Amino acid sequence: CASSLATSGLTYEQYF.

V is TRBV29-1 and J is TRBJ2-7; weak D call: TRBD2 (6 bases). The CDR3 totals 11 residues. V was pared by 6 bases and J by 2 bases, with 8 bases between. Germline V gives CDR1 SQVTM, CDR2 ANQGSEA. The CDR3 nucleotides read TGCAGCGTCGGGAGTCCCTACGAGCAGTACTTC. Amino acid sequence: CSVGSPYEQYF.

Only one count was recorded for this clone. V gene TRBV5-1 combines with J gene TRBJ2-3; 7 bases agree with TRBD1. Germline lookup yields CDR1 SGHRS and CDR2 YFSETQ. J gave up 3 bases and V 4 bases, and 11 bases lay outside the gene matches. This CDR3 spans 16 amino acids. CDR3 residues: CASSQTPGQPTDTQYF. The CDR3 bases are TGCGCCAGCAGCCAAACACCGGGACAGCCAACAGATACGCAGTATTTT.

The chain's CDR3 is CASSYASGSGETQYF. The CDR3 DNA sequence: TGTGCCAGCAGCTACGCTAGCGGGAGTGGTGAGACCCAGTACTTC. This chain uses TRBV9 with TRBJ2-5; 10 bases are shared with TRBD2. The junction had 8 bases not matched to a gene; V was cut back by 4 bases and J by 5 bases. The germline gives CDR1 SGDLS, CDR2 YYNGEE. The CDR3 covers 15 residues.

This chain joins TRBV6-6 and TRBJ2-1, with 7 bases fitting TRBD1. Germline V gene data show CDR1 as MNHNY and CDR2 as SVGAGI (reference sequence). There are 14 residues in the CDR3. J gave up 4 bases and V 6 bases, and 6 bases lay outside the gene matches. This chain's CDR3 is CASRRDREYNEQFF. In nucleotides, the CDR3 is TGTGCCAGCAGAAGAGACAGGGAGTACAATGAGCAGTTCTTC.

The rearrangement joins TRBV19 to TRBJ1-5; maybe TRBD1 (6 bases). This CDR3 contains 14 residues. The V and J ends lost 5 bases and 5 bases respectively, with 13 bases between them. Germline V lookup: CDR1 LNHDA, CDR2 SQIVND (reference sequence). DNA for the CDR3: TGTGCCAGTAGTTCACGACAGGAGGATCAGCCCCAGCATTTT. Protein: CASSSRQEDQPQHF. Variable domain in full (rest from reference TRBV19 and TRBJ1-5): DGGITQSPKYLFRKEGQNVTLSCEQNLNHDAMYWYRQDPGQGLRLIYYSQIVNDFQKGDIAEGYSVSREKKESFPLTVTSAQKNPTAFYLCASSSRQEDQPQHFGDGTRLSIL.

This clone has only a few counts. The rearrangement joins TRBV7-9 to TRBJ1-1; D uncertain. Looked up from germline, CDR1 is SEHNR and CDR2 is FQNEAQ (reference sequence). The V gene lost 5 bases and the J gene lost 8 bases, with 6 bases spanning the gap. The CDR3 contains 10 residues. CDR3 loop: CASSVLEAFF. The CDR3 coding sequence is TGTGCCAGCAGCGTCCTCGAAGCTTTCTTT.

J is TRBJ1-2 and V is TRBV12-5, with D hard to call. Per the germline V gene, CDR1 is LGHNT and CDR2 is FRNRAP. The CDR3 spans 13 residues. Trimming took 2 bases from V and 2 from J, leaving 6 bases between them. The CDR3 reads CASGLRGNYGYTF. The CDR3 DNA follows: TGTGCTAGTGGTTTGAGAGGCAACTATGGCTACACCTTC.

The chain is built from TRBV7-2 and TRBJ2-1; 11 nucleotides agree with TRBD2. This CDR3 spans 15 amino acids. The trim removed 5 bases at V and 8 bases at J, leaving 8 bases unmatched. Per germline, CDR1 SGHTA and CDR2 FQGNSA. The CDR3 here is CASSPGLAGNDEQFF. As DNA, the CDR3 is TGTGCCAGCAGCCCCGGACTAGCGGGTAACGATGAGCAGTTCTTC.

The chain carries TRBV7-3 and TRBJ2-5; possibly TRBD2 for D (6 bases). The germline CDR1 and CDR2 sequences are SGHTA and FQGTGA. Trimming took off 0 bases at V and 4 bases at J, with 12 bases between the two ends. This CDR3 has 15 amino acids. CDR3 bases: TGTGCCAGCAGCTTAACGGGCCTGGGGGGAGAGACCCAGTACTTC. It is translated as CASSLTGLGGETQYF.

This clone occurred once. The V call is TRBV6-5, the J call TRBJ1-4; 9 nucleotides line up with TRBD1. The ends lost 5 bases at V and 5 bases at J; junction bases unmatched: 6. The CDR3 spans 15 residues. The germline V gene encodes CDR1 MNHEY and CDR2 SVGAGI. CDR3 sequence (DNA): TGTGCCAGCAGTAAACTCGGACAGGGGAATGAAAAACTGTTTTTT. Protein: CASSKLGQGNEKLFF.

This rearrangement joins TRBV5-1 to TRBJ2-5, with D possibly being TRBD1 (6 bases). CDR3 length equals 17 residues. Germline V gene data show CDR1 as SGHRS and CDR2 as YFSETQ. The V end lost 0 bases, the J end lost 4 bases, and 19 bases lay between the germline ends. The CDR3: CASSLEPRGSLGETQYF. Here the CDR3 DNA reads TGCGCCAGCAGCTTGGAACCCAGGGGAAGTTTGGGAGAGACCCAGTACTTC.

The chain carries TRBV10-3 and TRBJ2-7; TRBD2 might be the D (5 bases). Germline assignment: CDR1 ENHRY and CDR2 SYGVKD. CDR3 length: 16 residues. The germline V and J ends were trimmed by 11 bases and 0 bases, with 23 bases remaining between them. In DNA, the CDR3 is TGTGCCTCCGCGAGGGAAGGAATCCGGGGCTCCTACGAGCAGTACTTC. It codes for CASAREGIRGSYEQYF.

The chain couples TRBV6-5 to TRBJ1-2, with D tentatively TRBD1 (6 bases). V gave up 2 bases and J gave up 0 bases, with 10 bases separating them. Germline lookup yields CDR1 MNHEY and CDR2 SVGAGI. CDR3 length equals 15 residues. The CDR3 DNA sequence: TGTGCCAGCAGTTACAAAGGACAGTCTAACTATGGCTACACCTTC. It encodes CASSYKGQSNYGYTF.

Written as DNA, the CDR3 is TGTGCCAGCAGCCTAGCTAGCGGGGTGTACACCGGGGAGCTGTTTTTT. It is translated as CASSLASGVYTGELFF. This chain links TRBV5-6 with TRBJ2-2; 9 bases map to TRBD2. This CDR3 has 16 amino acids. Germline V gene data show CDR1 as SGHDT and CDR2 as YYEEEE. The V and J ends lost 4 bases and 3 bases, in that order; junction bases with no gene match: 7.

This rearrangement joins TRBV18 to TRBJ1-5; TRBD1 might be the D (5 bases). Per the germline V gene, CDR1 is KGHSH and CDR2 is LQKENI. The CDR3 spans 13 residues. V lost 5 bases, J lost 6 bases, and 11 bases lay in between. Written as DNA, the CDR3 is TGTGCCAGCTCATCTAATCAGGGTCAGCCCCAGCATTTT. As protein: CASSSNQGQPQHF.

This sequence joins TRBV9 and TRBJ2-5; 10 bases line up with TRBD2. Germline CDR1 is SGDLS and CDR2 is YYNGEE. Trimming took 0 bases from V and 4 from J; bases not matched to a gene: 6. The CDR3 length is 16 residues. As DNA, the CDR3 is TGTGCCAGCAGCGTAGCGGAGCGGGAGGGCCGAGAGACCCAGTACTTC. Its protein product is CASSVAEREGRETQYF.

J is TRBJ1-2 and V is TRBV10-3; tentatively, D is TRBD1 (5 bases). This CDR3 comprises 16 residues. CDR1 and CDR2 (germline): ENHRY, SYGVKD. Trimming removed 3 bases at V and 3 bases at J, with 17 bases between. The CDR3 protein is CAISDQSTSGDYGYTF. DNA for the CDR3: TGTGCCATCAGTGACCAATCGACATCGGGGGACTATGGCTACACCTTC.

The rearrangement links TRBV6-6 to TRBJ1-2; D may be TRBD1 (6 bases). The CDR3 totals 12 residues. Germline assignment: CDR1 MNHNY and CDR2 SVGAGI (reference sequence). The V gene lost 7 bases and the J gene lost 8 bases, with 14 bases spanning the gap. The CDR3 loop reads CASTQGFAGYTF. CDR3 DNA sequence: TGTGCCAGCACACAGGGATTTGCAGGCTACACCTTC.

V gene TRBV4-1 combines with J gene TRBJ2-2; maybe TRBD2 (7 bases). The CDR3 length is 17 residues. Germline V gives CDR1 MGHRA, CDR2 YSYEKL. V was trimmed by 2 bases and J by 4 bases, leaving 17 bases between them. CDR3 protein: CASSQLSGGRVTGELFF. Written as DNA, the CDR3 is TGCGCCAGCAGCCAATTATCGGGGGGCAGAGTCACCGGGGAGCTGTTTTTT.

The chain combines TRBV30 with TRBJ1-1; TRBD1 agrees at 8 bases. Germline CDR1 GTSNPN, CDR2 SVGIG (reference sequence). The ends lost 4 bases at V and 7 bases at J; junction bases unmatched: 14. This CDR3 has 15 amino acids. The CDR3 reads CAWNPDRAGSNEAFF. The DNA for the CDR3 is TGTGCCTGGAACCCGGACAGGGCGGGAAGTAATGAAGCTTTCTTT.

The rearrangement links TRBV27 to TRBJ2-6, with D possibly matching TRBD1 (6 bases). V lost 7 bases and J lost 0, with 13 bases in between. The CDR3 runs 16 residues. The germline V gene has CDR1 MNHEY and CDR2 SMNVEV (reference sequence). The CDR3 region has the DNA TGTGCCAGCAAGGCGACAGGCAGCTCTGGGGCCAACGTCCTGACTTTC. Its translation: CASKATGSSGANVLTF.

The V and J genes are TRBV25-1 and TRBJ2-7; 9 positions match TRBD1. CDR1 MGHDK and CDR2 SYGVNS come from the germline V gene. V shed 10 bases and J 2 bases; nucleotides not matched to a gene: 12. There are 15 residues in the CDR3. CDR3 DNA: TGTGCCACCACCTCGGACAGGGGAGGCCCCTACGAGCAGTACTTC. Its translation is CATTSDRGGPYEQYF.

The rearrangement uses TRBV6-5 and TRBJ1-1; no clear D. CDR3 length: 13 amino acids. Between the trimmed V and J ends, which lost 2 bases and 2 bases, there was a span of 6 bases. CDR1 is MNHEY, CDR2 SVGAGI, per germline. CDR3 DNA: TGTGCCAGCAGTTACGACATTAACACTGAAGCTTTCTTT. Protein product: CASSYDINTEAFF.

The chain employs TRBV5-4 and TRBJ1-6; 7 bases align to TRBD1. J was trimmed by 2 bases and V by 2 bases; bases with no gene match: 4. This CDR3 has 16 amino acids. Per germline, CDR1 SGHNT and CDR2 YYREEE (reference sequence). The CDR3 DNA reads TGTGCCAGCAGCTTAGGGGGCAGGACCTATAATTCACCCCTCCACTTT. As protein: CASSLGGRTYNSPLHF.